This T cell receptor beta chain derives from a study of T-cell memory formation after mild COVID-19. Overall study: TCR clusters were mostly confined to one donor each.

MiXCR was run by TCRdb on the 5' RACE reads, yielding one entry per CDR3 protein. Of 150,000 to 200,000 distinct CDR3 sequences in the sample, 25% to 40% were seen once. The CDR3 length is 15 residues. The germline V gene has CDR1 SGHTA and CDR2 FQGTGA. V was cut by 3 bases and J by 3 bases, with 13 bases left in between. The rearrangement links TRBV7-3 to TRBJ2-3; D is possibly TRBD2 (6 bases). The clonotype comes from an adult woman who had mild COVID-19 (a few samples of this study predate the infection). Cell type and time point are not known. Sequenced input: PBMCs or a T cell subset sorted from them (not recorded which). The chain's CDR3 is CASSLLGLLTDTQYF. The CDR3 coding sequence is TGTGCCAGCAGCTTGTTGGGACTCCTAACAGATACGCAGTATTTT.